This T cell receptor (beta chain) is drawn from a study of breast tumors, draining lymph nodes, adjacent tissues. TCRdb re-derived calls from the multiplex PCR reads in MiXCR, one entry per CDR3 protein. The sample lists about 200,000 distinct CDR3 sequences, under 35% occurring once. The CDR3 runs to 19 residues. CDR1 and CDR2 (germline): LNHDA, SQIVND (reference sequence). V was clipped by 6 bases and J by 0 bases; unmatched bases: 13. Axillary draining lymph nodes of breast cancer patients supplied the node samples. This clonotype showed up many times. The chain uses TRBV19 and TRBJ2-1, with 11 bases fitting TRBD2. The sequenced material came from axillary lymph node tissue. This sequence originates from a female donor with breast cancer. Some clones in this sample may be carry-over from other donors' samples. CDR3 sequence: CASSLGLAAEVSSYNEQFF. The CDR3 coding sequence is TGTGCCAGTAGCCTGGGACTAGCGGCGGAAGTAAGCTCCTACAATGAGCAGTTCTTC.